The 15 T cell receptor beta chains in this list originate from one sample, sequenced in a study of beta chain features in type 1 diabetes. These TCRs are of unknown antigen specificity. cDNA synthesis used the whole RNA isolate, giving expressed TCRB sequences. Clones were read by immunoSEQ multiplex PCR, and TCRdb kept only the in-frame ones, dropping some. The top ten hold 0.03% to 0.04% of the sample, which has hundreds of thousands of clones, around 15% seen once. General study findings and limits: In every one of the four CD4+ subsets, TCRB CDR3s were moderately but significantly shorter in Type 1 diabetes patients.

The source material was naive CD4+ T cells from blood. These receptors all come from a man aged 18 to 30 with type 1 diabetes.

This rearrangement joins TRBV7-2 to TRBJ2-3; 9 bases are a match to TRBD1. CDR3 length: 15 amino acids. The V gene's germline CDR1 is SGHTA and CDR2 FQGNSA. Germline trimming cut 5 bases from V and 3 bases from J; bases unmatched to any gene: 6. CDR3 in DNA: TGTGCCAGCAGCCTGAGACAGGGGGGGACAGATACGCAGTATTTT. Its protein product is CASSLRQGGTDTQYF.

The chain has TRBV6-6 and TRBJ2-1; a possible D gene is TRBD2 (6 bases). Per the germline V gene, CDR1 is MNHNY and CDR2 is SVGAGI (reference sequence). The CDR3 contains 16 residues. V lost 4 bases and J lost 10, with 23 bases in between. The CDR3 nucleotides read TGTGCCAGCAGTTCCCCCTCGGGGACTGTCCTTCGGGAGCAGTTCTTC. Translated: CASSSPSGTVLREQFF.

This clone was observed a handful of times. CDR3 nucleotides: TGTGCCAGCAGCTATTTAGCGGGAGAGTCCTACGAGCAGTACTTC. Its protein product is CASSYLAGESYEQYF. The V and J genes are TRBV7-2 and TRBJ2-7; the match to TRBD2 covers 9 bases. V shed 4 bases, J shed 1 base, and the junction held 5 bases outside the gene matches. Per the germline V gene, CDR1 is SGHTA and CDR2 is FQGNSA. The CDR3 runs to 15 residues. The full variable domain, completed using reference TRBV7-2 and TRBJ2-7, is GAGVSQSPSNKVTEKGKDVELRCDPISGHTALYWYRQSLGQGLEFLIYFQGNSAPDKSGLPSDRFSAERTGGSVSTLTIQRTQQEDSAVYLCASSYLAGESYEQYFGPGTRLTVT.

V gene TRBV19 combines with J gene TRBJ1-1; TRBD1 matches 9 bases. CDR1 and CDR2 from the germline V gene are LNHDA and SQIVND (reference sequence). V was clipped by 7 bases and J by 7 bases; unmatched bases: 13. This CDR3 has 15 amino acids. CDR3 loop: CASTRTGDGMYEAFF. CDR3 bases: TGTGCCAGTACACGGACAGGGGACGGTATGTATGAAGCTTTCTTT. The full variable domain, its missing parts supplied by reference TRBV19 and TRBJ1-1, is DGGITQSPKYLFRKEGQNVTLSCEQNLNHDAMYWYRQDPGQGLRLIYYSQIVNDFQKGDIAEGYSVSREKKESFPLTVTSAQKNPTAFYLCASTRTGDGMYEAFFGQGTRLTVV.

This clone was detected a few times. This chain links TRBV11-2 with TRBJ2-1; 8 nucleotides match TRBD2. CDR1 and CDR2 (germline): SGHAT, FQNNGV. After removal of 6 bases from V and 1 base from J, the junction contained 8 bases not matched to a gene. The CDR3 consists of 16 residues. In DNA, the CDR3 is TGTGCCAGCAGGCCGCGACTAGCGCCTTCCTACAATGAGCAGTTCTTC. Translating it yields CASRPRLAPSYNEQFF.

As regards this clone: The DNA is left out, because the CDR3 cannot be placed on it with certainty; the CDR3 is given as TCRdb lists it. The V and J genes are TRBV9 and TRBJ2-1; the table gives TRBD1 as D, unverified against the DNA. Looked up from germline, CDR1 is SGDLS and CDR2 is YYNGEE. Ends included, the CDR3 has 12 residues. The CDR3 loop is CASSVGIGAEFF.

The chain has TRBV11-2 and TRBJ2-1; D possibly corresponds to TRBD2 (6 bases). Germline CDR1 SGHAT, CDR2 FQNNGV. The CDR3 extends over 15 amino acids. Trimming pared 5 bases from V and 5 bases from J, leaving 16 bases between. The CDR3 DNA sequence: TGTGCCAGCAGCCCCGGGCTGGTAGCGGACAATGAGCAGTTCTTC. It encodes CASSPGLVADNEQFF.

The rearrangement links TRBV11-2 to TRBJ1-1; D is perhaps TRBD1 (6 bases). The CDR3 contains 13 residues. The germline V gene encodes CDR1 SGHAT and CDR2 FQNNGV. V lost 2 bases, J lost 7 bases, and 11 bases lay in between. The DNA for the CDR3 is TGTGCCAGCAGCTTACAGCTGGACAGTGAAGCTTTCTTT. Translated, it gives CASSLQLDSEAFF.

V is TRBV2 and J is TRBJ2-2, with 9 bases lining up with TRBD1. Germline V gives CDR1 SNHLY, CDR2 FYNNEI. There are 16 residues in the CDR3. Germline trimming cut 6 bases from V and 3 bases from J; bases unmatched to any gene: 8. The CDR3 here is CASSPPGTGYTGELFF. The CDR3 bases are TGTGCCAGCAGCCCCCCCGGGACAGGGTACACCGGGGAGCTGTTTTTT.

There are a few counts of this clone. The chain carries TRBV29-1 and TRBJ2-1; D possibly matches TRBD1 or TRBD2 (5 bases each). The CDR3 is 15 residues long. The germline gives CDR1 SQVTM, CDR2 ANQGSEA. Trimming shortened V by 0 bases and J by 4 bases, and 13 bases separated the two germline ends. In nucleotides, the CDR3 is TGCAGCGTTGAAGATTTTACGGGACGTTACAATGAGCAGTTCTTC. Encoded protein: CSVEDFTGRYNEQFF.

J is TRBJ1-3 and V is TRBV9; D remains ambiguous. Looked up from germline, CDR1 is SGDLS and CDR2 is YYNGEE. CDR3 length equals 17 residues. Trimming took 3 bases from V and 0 from J, leaving 16 bases between them. The CDR3 reads CASSGRFSESSGNTIYF. CDR3 DNA: TGTGCCAGCAGCGGACGGTTCTCTGAGAGCTCTGGAAACACCATATATTTT. Drawing the rest from reference TRBV9 and TRBJ1-3, the complete variable domain is DSGVTQTPKHLITATGQRVTLRCSPRSGDLSVYWYQQSLDQGLQFLIQYYNGEERAKGNILERFSAQQFPDLHSELNLSSLELGDSALYFCASSGRFSESSGNTIYFGEGSWLTVV.

This clone was observed a handful of times. The chain recombines TRBV5-1 with TRBJ2-1; D remains ambiguous. CDR3 length: 16 residues. The V gene's germline CDR1 is SGHRS and CDR2 YFSETQ. Trimming removed 3 bases from V and 4 bases from J, with 17 bases in between. CDR3 bases: TGCGCCAGCAGCTCGTTAACCGGCGCTAGTTACAATGAGCAGTTCTTC. Its translation: CASSSLTGASYNEQFF.

This chain joins TRBV29-1 and TRBJ2-1; TRBD1 might be the D (6 bases). Germline V gene sequence: CDR1 SQVTM, CDR2 ANQGSEA. The germline V and J ends were trimmed by 7 bases and 1 base, with 11 bases remaining between them. This CDR3 region has 13 residues. The CDR3 coding sequence is TGCAGCGCCCACAGGGCTTCCTACAATGAGCAGTTCTTC. Translation: CSAHRASYNEQFF.

The chain combines TRBV7-6 with TRBJ2-2; D is uncertain. This CDR3 is built from 14 residues. The V gene's germline CDR1 is SGHVS and CDR2 FNYEAQ. Trimming left V 0 bases short and J 2 bases short, with 4 bases between. In DNA form, the CDR3 reads TGTGCCAGCAGCTTAGCATACAACACCGGGGAGCTGTTTTTT. It codes for CASSLAYNTGELFF.

The rearrangement uses TRBV28 and TRBJ2-3; 7 bases line up with TRBD2. Germline V lookup: CDR1 MDHEN, CDR2 SYDVKM. The CDR3 has 15 residues. The ends lost 6 bases at V and 5 bases at J; junction bases unmatched: 11. CDR3 region: CASSAQKRGLDTQYF. CDR3 DNA sequence: TGTGCCAGCAGCGCCCAAAAGCGGGGATTAGATACGCAGTATTTT.